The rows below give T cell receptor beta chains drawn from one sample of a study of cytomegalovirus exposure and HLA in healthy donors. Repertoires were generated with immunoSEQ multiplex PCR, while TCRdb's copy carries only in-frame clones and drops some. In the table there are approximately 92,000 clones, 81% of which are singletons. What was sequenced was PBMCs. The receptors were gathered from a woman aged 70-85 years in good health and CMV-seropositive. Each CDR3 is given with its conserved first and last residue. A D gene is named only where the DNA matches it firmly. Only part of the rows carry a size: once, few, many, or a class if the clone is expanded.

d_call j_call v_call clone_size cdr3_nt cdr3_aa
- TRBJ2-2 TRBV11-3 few TGTGCCAGCAGCAAGTTGCGGAGCACCGGGGAGCTGTTTTTT CASSKLRSTGELFF
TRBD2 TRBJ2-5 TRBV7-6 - TGTGCCAGCAGCTCTCTTCCAGCGGGAGGGCCCCAAGAGACCCAGTACTTC CASSSLPAGGPQETQYF
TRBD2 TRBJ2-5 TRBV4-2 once TGTGCCAGCAGCCAAGATTGGGCTAGCGGGAGCGGGGAGACCCAGTACTTC CASSQDWASGSGETQYF
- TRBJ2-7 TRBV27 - TGTGCCAGCAGTTTAGGACTCACGGGAGCCTACGAGCAGTACTTC CASSLGLTGAYEQYF
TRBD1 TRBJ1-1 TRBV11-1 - TGTGCCAGCAGCGACCGACAGGGAAGGGCTGAAGCTTTCTTT CASSDRQGRAEAFF
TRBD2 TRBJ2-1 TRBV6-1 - TGTGCCAGCAGTGTTAGTTTGAGGGGGACTAGCGGGAGGGCCTACAATGAGCAGTTCTTC CASSVSLRGTSGRAYNEQFF
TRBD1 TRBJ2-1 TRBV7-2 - TGTGCCAGCAGCCTGGACAGGGCGAGGCCCAATGAGCAGTTCTTC CASSLDRARPNEQFF
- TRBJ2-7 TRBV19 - TGTGCCAGTAAAAAAGGGAGCTCCTACGAGCAGTACTTC CASKKGSSYEQYF
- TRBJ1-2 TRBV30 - TGTGCCTGGAGCCATATCAGGGTAGGCTATGGCTACACCTTC CAWSHIRVGYGYTF
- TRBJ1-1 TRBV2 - TGTGCCAGCAGCTGGGACAAGAACACTGAAGCTTTCTTT CASSWDKNTEAFF
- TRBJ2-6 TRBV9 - TGTGCCAGCAGCGCTACGGTCTCTGGGGCCAACGTCCTGACTTTC CASSATVSGANVLTF
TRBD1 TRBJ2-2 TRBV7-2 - TGTGCCAGCAGCTTAATGGGACAGTCGGTCACCGGGGAGCTGTTTTTT CASSLMGQSVTGELFF
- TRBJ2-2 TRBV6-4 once TGTGCCAGCAGTGTTTTCGCGACAGTGAACACCGGGGAGCTGTTTTTT CASSVFATVNTGELFF
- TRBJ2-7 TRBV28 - TGTGCCAGCAGGCTCCAGGACTACGAGCAGTACTTC CASRLQDYEQYF
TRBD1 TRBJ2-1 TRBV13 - TGTGCCAGCAGCTTAGGGGACAGGGGTTCCAATGAGCAGTTCTTC CASSLGDRGSNEQFF
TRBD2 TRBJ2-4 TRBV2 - TGTGCCAGCACCGCGGGAGCCCTAGGGGACATTCAGTACTTC CASTAGALGDIQYF
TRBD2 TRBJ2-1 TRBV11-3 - TGTGCCAGCAGCCCCTGTGAAGCTAGCGGGACTCTTAGCTCCTACAATGAGCAGTTCTTC CASSPCEASGTLSSYNEQFF
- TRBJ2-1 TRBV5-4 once TGTGCCAGCAGCTTGAATAGCGGCTCCTACAATGAGCAGTTCTTC CASSLNSGSYNEQFF
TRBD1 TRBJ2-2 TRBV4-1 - TGCGCCAGCGGGCCGGGACAGGGGAAAACCGGGGAGCTGTTTTTT CASGPGQGKTGELFF
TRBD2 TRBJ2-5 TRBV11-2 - TGTGCCAGCAGCCCCGTAACTAGCGGCCAAGAGACCCAGTACTTC CASSPVTSGQETQYF
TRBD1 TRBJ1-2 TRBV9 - TGTGCCAGCAGCCAGACCCGGGACAGCTATGGCTACACCTTC CASSQTRDSYGYTF
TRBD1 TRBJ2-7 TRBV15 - TGTGCCACCAGCAGAGATACAAGAGGGGGCGGCTACGAGCAGTACTTC CATSRDTRGGGYEQYF
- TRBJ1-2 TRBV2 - TGTGCCAGCAGTGAAATGGGAGGGGTCGGTGGCTACACCTTC CASSEMGGVGGYTF
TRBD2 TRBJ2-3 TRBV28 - TGTGCCAGCAGTTCATGGACTAGCGGAACTAGCACAGATACGCAGTATTTT CASSSWTSGTSTDTQYF
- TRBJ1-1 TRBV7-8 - TGTGCCAGCAGCTTAATGGGGCAGGGAACCGCTGAAGCTTTCTTT CASSLMGQGTAEAFF
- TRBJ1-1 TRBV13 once TGTGCCAGCAGCCGGTGGGGGCGGAACACTGAAGCTTTCTTT CASSRWGRNTEAFF
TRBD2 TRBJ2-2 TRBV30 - TGTGCCTGGAGTGTACTATTTAGTTGGGGCGGGAGGCAGGGAACCGGGGAGCTGTTTTTT CAWSVLFSWGGRQGTGELFF
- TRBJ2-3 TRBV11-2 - TGTGCCAGCAGCCACGGAGGGCCCACAGATACGCAGTATTTT CASSHGGPTDTQYF
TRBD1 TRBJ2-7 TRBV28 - TGTGCCAGCAGTTCAGTTGACAGGGTAGCTAAGCAGTACTTC CASSSVDRVAKQYF
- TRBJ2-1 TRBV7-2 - TGTGCCAGCAGAGGAGGAAGTGAGGGTGAGTCCTACAATGAGCAGTTCTTC CASRGGSEGESYNEQFF
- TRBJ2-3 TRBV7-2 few TGTGCCAGCAGCCGTACAGCTGCGGGTACGCAGTATTTT CASSRTAAGTQYF
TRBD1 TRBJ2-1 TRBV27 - TGTGCCAGCAGTTTACGCCGGGACAGGGAGGCAAATGAGCAGTTCTTC CASSLRRDREANEQFF
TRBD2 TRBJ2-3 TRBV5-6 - TGTGCCAGCAGCTTCCGGACTAGCGGGAGCTCAGATACGCAGTATTTT CASSFRTSGSSDTQYF
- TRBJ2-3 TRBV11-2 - TGTGCCAGCAGCTTAGGGCACGGGTGGGCAGATACGCAGTATTTT CASSLGHGWADTQYF
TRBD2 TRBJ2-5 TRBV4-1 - TGCGCCAGCAGCCCGGGAGGGGCGGGAGGAAAAGAGACCCAGTACTTC CASSPGGAGGKETQYF
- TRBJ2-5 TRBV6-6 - TGTGCCAGCAGTTCGGCAGGGCTGGAGACCCAGTACTTC CASSSAGLETQYF
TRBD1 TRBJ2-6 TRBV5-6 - TGTGCCAGCAGCTATACAGGGGCCGGGGCCAACGTCCTGACTTTC CASSYTGAGANVLTF
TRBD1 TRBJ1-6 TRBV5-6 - TGTGCCAGCAGCTTAACAGGGGGTTCTTCTAATTCACCCCTCCACTTT CASSLTGGSSNSPLHF
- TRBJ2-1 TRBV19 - TGTGCCAGTAGTACGGGTAACTACAATGAGCAGTTCTTC CASSTGNYNEQFF
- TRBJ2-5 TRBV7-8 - TGTGCCAGCAGCTTAGGCAGCGGGACAGGGACCCAGTACTTC CASSLGSGTGTQYF
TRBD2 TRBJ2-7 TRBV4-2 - TGTGCCAGCAGCCGAGCGGGTGTACGACTAGCGGGAGATAGGGAGCAGTACTTC CASSRAGVRLAGDREQYF
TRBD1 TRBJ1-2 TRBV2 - TGTGCCAGCTTGACAGGGTTTATCGAGAGCTACACCTTC CASLTGFIESYTF
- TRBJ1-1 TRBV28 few TGTGCCAGCAGTAAGCCCGGGCAGGGTTTTATTCTAGCTTTCTTT CASSKPGQGFILAFF
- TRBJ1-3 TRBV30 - TGTGCCTGGGGGACATCTGGAAACACCATATATTTT CAWGTSGNTIYF
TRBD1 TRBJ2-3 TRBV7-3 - TGTGCCAGCAGCCGGGACAGCGAGGAGGCAGATACGCAGTATTTT CASSRDSEEADTQYF
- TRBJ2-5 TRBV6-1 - TGTGCCAGCTTAAAGACAGCGCTTCAAGAGACCCAGTACTTC CASLKTALQETQYF
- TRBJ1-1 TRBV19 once TGTGCCAGTAGTGCCCTCAGGGTGAGTTCGAGCTCTGAAGCTTTCTTT CASSALRVSSSSEAFF